The sequence of this TCR beta chain was determined in a study of T cells after yellow fever vaccination. Study-level findings and limits: At around 95% for CD4 and approximately 88% for CD8, most primary-vaccination clones showed up again after the booster.

TCRdb called the 5' RACE reads again in MiXCR, with one record for every CDR3 protein. This table holds 450,000 to 600,000 distinct CDR3 sequences, roughly 13% found once. Germline V gives CDR1 GTSNPN, CDR2 SVGIG (reference sequence). This CDR3 has 12 residues. The V and J ends lost 0 bases and 7 bases respectively, with 6 bases between them. This clonotype has just a few counts. Its antigen is as yet unknown. The source of this sequence is a man aged 25-40 years who received the YFV17D yellow fever vaccine. The sample in question was PBMCs, obtained on the day of the yellow fever booster vaccination. This chain uses TRBV30 with TRBJ2-2, with D unclear. The DNA for the CDR3 is TGTGCCTGGAGTGTACTGGGCGGGGAGCTGTTTTTT. It specifies CAWSVLGGELFF.